This entry lists 25 T cell receptor beta chains sequenced from one sample in a study of post-analysis software for immune sequencing data. Study-wide results and caveats: Roughly five TRBV segments, including TRBV5-6, TRBV5-1 and TRBV20-1, were more frequent in patients than controls.

cDNA libraries of TCR beta carried unique molecular identifiers. One entry per CDR3 protein, called by TCRdb with MiXCR from the PCR reads. The sample lists about 620,000 distinct CDR3 sequences; 44% were seen once. The antigens these receptors bind are not known. The sequencing sample was made of blood. These receptors all come from a girl aged 5-17 years with multiple sclerosis.

The chain joins TRBV5-1 to TRBJ2-1; TRBD2 aligns across 10 bases. The length of the CDR3 is 14 residues. Looked up from germline, CDR1 is SGHRS and CDR2 is YFSETQ. The V gene end was trimmed by 5 bases and the J gene end by 9 bases; junction bases not matched to a gene: 8. The CDR3 protein is CASRPSGSGREQFF. The CDR3 DNA reads as TGCGCCAGCAGACCTAGCGGGAGTGGGCGTGAGCAGTTCTTC.

The chain employs TRBV6-5 and TRBJ1-4; no clear D gene. Looked up from germline, CDR1 is MNHEY and CDR2 is SVGAGI. This CDR3 has 15 residues. V was clipped by 0 bases and J by 7 bases, with 12 bases between them. DNA of the CDR3: TGTGCCAGCAGTTACTCTGGGCAGATCCCTGAAAAACTGTTTTTT. It is translated as CASSYSGQIPEKLFF.

This rearrangement joins TRBV5-1 to TRBJ2-7, with 8 bases identical to TRBD1. Germline V gene sequence: CDR1 SGHRS, CDR2 YFSETQ. This CDR3 contains 15 residues. Trimming removed 4 bases from V and 3 bases from J; junction bases left unmatched: 9. CDR3 DNA sequence: TGCGCCAGCAGCCCCCTAGGGACAGGAAACTACGAGCAGTACTTC. It codes for CASSPLGTGNYEQYF.

CDR3 region: CSASGALAYEQYF. CDR3 DNA sequence: TGCAGTGCTTCCGGGGCCCTAGCCTACGAGCAGTACTTC. V usage is TRBV20-1 and J usage is TRBJ2-7; either TRBD1 or TRBD2 may fit D (5 bases each). Between the trimmed V and J ends, which lost 5 bases and 2 bases, there was a span of 13 bases. Germline CDR1 DFQATT, CDR2 SNEGSKA (reference sequence). This CDR3 region has 13 residues.

This clonotype was observed a few times. The chain has TRBV5-1 and TRBJ2-1, with 10 bases matching TRBD2. The germline CDR1 and CDR2 sequences are SGHRS and YFSETQ. The CDR3 length is 17 residues. The V gene end was trimmed by 7 bases and the J gene end by 4 bases; junction bases not matched to a gene: 14. The DNA for the CDR3 is TGCGCCAGCGCCCTATTGATAGGACTAGCGGATTACAATGAGCAGTTCTTC. Its translation: CASALLIGLADYNEQFF.

This rearrangement joins TRBV7-9 to TRBJ2-7; 10 nucleotides agree with TRBD1. Unmatched junction bases numbered 8, after V lost 6 bases and J lost 3 bases. Germline-derived CDR1 and CDR2 are SEHNR and FQNEAQ (reference sequence). This CDR3 has 15 residues. The CDR3 DNA sequence: TGTGCCAGCAGTTCCACCGGGACAGGGGTCTACGAGCAGTACTTC. Its translation: CASSSTGTGVYEQYF.

The chain combines TRBV6-1 with TRBJ2-1, with 8 bases matching TRBD2. J gave up 7 bases and V 3 bases, and 11 bases lay outside the gene matches. Germline assignment: CDR1 MNHNS and CDR2 SASEGT. CDR3 length equals 16 residues. This chain's CDR3 is CASSDRAGGRSNEQFF. The CDR3 DNA is TGTGCCAGCAGTGATCGGGCGGGAGGTCGATCGAATGAGCAGTTCTTC.

The rearrangement joins TRBV7-8 to TRBJ2-5; 10 positions agree with TRBD2. The CDR3 totals 15 residues. J gave up 3 bases and V 5 bases, and 6 bases lay outside the gene matches. Germline V gene lookup returns CDR1 SGHVS and CDR2 FQNEAQ. CDR3 amino acids: CASSRASGREETQYF. The CDR3 DNA reads TGTGCCAGCAGCCGTGCAAGCGGGAGGGAAGAGACCCAGTACTTC.

This chain links TRBV5-1 with TRBJ2-1; 11 nucleotides match TRBD2. Looked up from germline, CDR1 is SGHRS and CDR2 is YFSETQ. The CDR3 covers 16 residues. The J segment lost 7 bases and the V segment lost 4 bases, leaving 10 bases of the junction unmatched. As DNA, the CDR3 is TGCGCCAGCAGCGTCGGGATTAGCGGGAGGGGTAATGAGCAGTTCTTC. Translated: CASSVGISGRGNEQFF.

The chain links TRBV24-1 to TRBJ2-7, with 10 bases identical to TRBD2. Trimming at V came to 6 bases and at J to 0 bases, leaving 4 bases not matched to a gene. CDR3 size: 15 residues. Germline CDR1 KGHDR, CDR2 SFDVKD. CDR3 amino acids: CATSSSGSFSYEQYF. The CDR3 DNA reads as TGTGCCACCAGTTCTAGCGGGAGTTTCTCCTACGAGCAGTACTTC.

This clonotype was recorded a few times. The gene calls are TRBV2 and TRBJ2-1; TRBD2 might be the D (6 bases). The CDR3 totals 10 residues. Germline lookup yields CDR1 SNHLY and CDR2 FYNNEI. Trimming removed 6 bases from V and 10 bases from J, with 7 bases in between. CDR3: CASRAGEQFF. The CDR3, as DNA: TGTGCCAGCAGGGCGGGGGAGCAGTTCTTC.

The chain couples TRBV12-3 or TRBV12-4 to TRBJ2-3; TRBD2 agrees at 7 bases. The V gene end was trimmed by 6 bases and the J gene end by 5 bases; junction bases not matched to a gene: 8. This CDR3 is built from 14 residues. The CDR3 nucleotides read TGTGCCAGCAGGGAGGGAGGGCCGCGAGATACGCAGTATTTT. This encodes CASREGGPRDTQYF.

V is TRBV20-1 and J is TRBJ1-2, with D perhaps TRBD1 (6 bases). Germline CDR1 and CDR2: DFQATT and SNEGSKA (reference sequence). The CDR3 has 13 amino acids. CDR3 in DNA: TGCAGCGTTAGGACAGCGCGCTCCTATGGCTACACCTTC. Its protein is CSVRTARSYGYTF.

The table lists this clonotype with a few counts. The chain couples TRBV5-1 to TRBJ1-2; no clear D. Germline V CDR1 and CDR2: SGHRS, YFSETQ. The CDR3 contains 13 residues. Trimming removed 1 base at V and 8 bases at J, with 12 bases between. CDR3 loop: CASSLYRAGGYTF. The CDR3 bases are TGCGCCAGCAGCTTGTATCGGGCCGGGGGCTACACCTTC.

This clonotype occurred a few times. The CDR3 DNA is TGTGCCAGCAGCGCCAACCTAGAAGAGACCCAGTACTTC. Its protein is CASSANLEETQYF. The genes are TRBV9 and TRBJ2-5; the D is unclear. Germline V CDR1 and CDR2: SGDLS, YYNGEE. V was shortened by 3 bases and J by 3 bases, with 9 bases between the two germline ends. The CDR3 is made up of 13 amino acids.

This chain uses TRBV24-1 with TRBJ1-1; D might be TRBD1 (5 bases). This CDR3 is built from 12 residues. V was pared by 4 bases and J by 11 bases, with 13 bases between. Germline CDR1 reads KGHDR; CDR2 reads SFDVKD. The CDR3 loop is CATSDRDSGAFF. CDR3 in DNA: TGTGCCACCAGTGACCGTGACAGTGGGGCTTTCTTT.

This chain connects TRBV4-1 to TRBJ2-1, with a tentative D call TRBD2 (5 bases). V lost 4 bases, J lost 8 bases, and 12 bases lay in between. The length of the CDR3 is 13 residues. Germline lookup yields CDR1 MGHRA and CDR2 YSYEKL. The DNA of the CDR3 is TGCGCCAGCAGCCCCGTGGGGAGCCATGAGCAGTTCTTC. Residues: CASSPVGSHEQFF.

The chain links TRBV6-6 to TRBJ2-7, with TRBD2 matching over 9 bases. V lost 10 bases and J lost 2; bases outside the gene matches: 12. The CDR3 loop spans 15 amino acids. Germline-derived CDR1 and CDR2 are MNHNY and SVGAGI (reference sequence). The CDR3 DNA sequence: TGTGCCAACAGGCCCGGGAGCGGGGGGCCCTACGAGCAGTACTTC. Translation gives CANRPGSGGPYEQYF.

This clonotype was counted a few times. The gene calls are TRBV6-1 and TRBJ2-3; TRBD1 agrees at 9 bases. Germline V CDR1 and CDR2: MNHNS, SASEGT. The CDR3 is made up of 14 amino acids. After removal of 4 bases from V and 5 bases from J, the junction contained 4 bases not matched to a gene. This CDR3 is CASSGQDRGDTQYF. The CDR3 nucleotides are TGTGCCAGCAGTGGCCAGGACAGGGGAGATACGCAGTATTTT.

V and J are TRBV7-9 and TRBJ2-1, with 8 positions matching TRBD2. The V and J ends lost 2 bases and 5 bases, in that order; junction bases with no gene match: 5. Germline V lookup: CDR1 SEHNR, CDR2 FQNEAQ (reference sequence). CDR3 size: 15 residues. The CDR3 sequence: CASSLTSGTHNEQFF. CDR3 coding DNA: TGTGCCAGCAGCTTAACTAGCGGAACCCACAATGAGCAGTTCTTC.

This clonotype was seen only once. One end of the junction does not line up with germline, which may come from a read error. The chain links TRBV24-1 to TRBJ2-3; 7 nucleotides match TRBD2. This CDR3 contains 16 residues. The germline CDR1 and CDR2 sequences are KGHDR and SFDVKD. This chain's CDR3 is CATSGLEAGYTDTQYF. CDR3 nucleotides: TGTGCCACCAGTGGTTTGGAAGCGGGGTACACAGATACGCAGTATTTT.

This chain uses TRBV5-1 with TRBJ2-5; 12 positions agree with TRBD2. The CDR3 has 18 amino acids. Germline CDR1 and CDR2: SGHRS and YFSETQ. The trim removed 2 bases at V and 2 bases at J, leaving 10 bases unmatched. CDR3 residues: CASSFRTSGTPRQETQYF. The DNA of the CDR3 is TGCGCCAGCAGCTTCCGGACTAGCGGGACCCCCCGACAAGAGACCCAGTACTTC. Looking up the rest from reference TRBV5-1 and TRBJ2-5 gives the full variable domain: KAGVTQTPRYLIKTRGQQVTLSCSPISGHRSVSWYQQTPGQGLQFLFEYFSETQRNKGNFPGRFSGRQFSNSRSEMNVSTLELGDSALYLCASSFRTSGTPRQETQYFGPGTRLLVL.

The rearrangement links TRBV3-1 to TRBJ2-3; TRBD2 agrees at 9 bases. This CDR3 is built from 16 residues. The ends lost 5 bases at V and 0 bases at J; junction bases unmatched: 6. CDR1 LGHDT and CDR2 YNNKEL come from the germline V gene (reference sequence). In DNA form, the CDR3 reads TGTGCCAGCAGCAAAGTAGCGGGAGTTAGCACAGATACGCAGTATTTT. Translation: CASSKVAGVSTDTQYF.

This clonotype was counted only a few times. The chain carries TRBV12-3 or TRBV12-4 and TRBJ1-2; no definite D call. The CDR3 extends over 11 amino acids. V lost 8 bases, J lost 8 bases, and 12 bases lay in between. The CDR3 DNA follows: TGTGCCAGCCATACCGGCCGGGGCTACACCTTC. Amino acids: CASHTGRGYTF.

This chain joins TRBV7-3 and TRBJ2-1, with 10 nucleotides matching TRBD2. CDR3 length equals 14 residues. Unmatched junction bases numbered 7, after V lost 6 bases and J lost 8 bases. CDR1 is SGHTA and CDR2 is FQGTGA in the germline V gene. CDR3 nucleotide sequence: TGTGCCAGCAGTAAGCGGGGGGGCCTCGATGAGCAGTTCTTC. Its protein product is CASSKRGGLDEQFF.